Below, 3 T cell receptor beta chains from the same sample are listed, as sequenced in a study of T cell repertoires in cytomegalovirus infection. Antigens for these TCRs are unknown. One entry per CDR3 protein, called by TCRdb with MiXCR from the reads. The repertoire consists of some 120,000 distinct CDR3 sequences, with approximately 30% occurring once and the leading ten covering approximately 59%. Specimen: CD8+ T cells from cultured PBMCs, collected from culture after CMV antigen stimulation. These TCRs come from a human donor in good health (CMV status not recorded). Some clones in this sample may be carry-over from other donors' samples.

This chain connects TRBV7-2 to TRBJ2-7; D is unclear. The germline V gene has CDR1 SGHTA and CDR2 FQGNSA. CDR3 length: 15 amino acids. V lost 5 bases, J lost 3 bases, and 17 bases lay in between. CDR3 loop: CASSPFSGPYYEQYF. The CDR3 DNA reads TGTGCCAGCAGCCCCTTCTCCGGCCCTTACTACGAGCAGTACTTC.

This clonotype has at least ten counts. The V gene is TRBV4-3, the J gene TRBJ1-5; 7 bases are a match to TRBD1. V lost 1 base and J lost 7; bases outside the gene matches: 13. The CDR3 spans 17 residues. Germline V lookup: CDR1 LGHNA, CDR2 YSLEER. Here the CDR3 reads CASSQVAHRGLWQPQHF. CDR3 DNA sequence: TGCGCCAGCAGCCAAGTGGCCCACAGGGGTCTATGGCAGCCCCAGCATTTT.

This clonotype has only a few counts. As DNA, the CDR3 is TGCGCCAGCACGTATCGCTCAGGGCCGGGGCCCGACACTGAAGCTTTCTTT. It codes for CASTYRSGPGPDTEAFF. This sequence joins TRBV4-3 and TRBJ1-1; D is possibly TRBD1 (5 bases). In germline, CDR1 is LGHNA, CDR2 YSLEER. Trimming pared 7 bases from V and 3 bases from J, leaving 24 bases between. This CDR3 contains 17 residues.